A selection of T cell receptor beta chains follows, all from one sample in a study of T cell changes during pregnancy in multiple sclerosis. Only in-frame clones appear in the TCRdb table, and some are missing; sequencing was by immunoSEQ multiplex PCR. The sample gives 75,000 to 95,000 clones, approximately 95% of which show up once; 0.11% to 0.15% is in the top ten. The specimen comprised CD4+ T cells from peripheral blood mononuclear cells, sampled after pregnancy. The receptors were sampled from a female donor with multiple sclerosis, enrolled in a pregnancy study. CDR3s include the opening cysteine and the closing phenylalanine or tryptophan. The D gene is left open where the match is weak. Clone size, where shown, is once, few, many, or a class for clones that have expanded.

size	V	D	J	DNA	CDR3
-	TRBV28	-	TRBJ2-7	TGTGCCAGTACAAGCCCTGGCGGCTTATCCTACGAGCAGTACTTC	CASTSPGGLSYEQYF
-	TRBV5-6	TRBD1	TRBJ2-7	TGTGCCAGCAGCCTAGGACAGGCGCAGTACTTC	CASSLGQAQYF
-	TRBV19	TRBD2	TRBJ2-1	TGTGCCAGTAGTATACCTAGCGGAAGGTACAATGAGCAGTTCTTC	CASSIPSGRYNEQFF
-	TRBV9	TRBD1	TRBJ2-1	TGTGCCAGCAGCGCTAGACAGGGTCAGCACAATGAGCAGTTCTTC	CASSARQGQHNEQFF
-	TRBV6-5	-	TRBJ2-2	TGTGCCAGCAGTTACTCCATGAACACCGGGGAGCTGTTTTTT	CASSYSMNTGELFF
-	TRBV28	TRBD1	TRBJ2-5	TGTGCCAGCAGAGACAGGGGAGAGACCCAGTACTTC	CASRDRGETQYF
-	TRBV7-2	-	TRBJ1-5	TGTGCCAGCAGCTCCGGACAGTTTAGCAATCAGCCCCAGCATTTT	CASSSGQFSNQPQHF
-	TRBV5-1	TRBD1	TRBJ2-7	TGCGCCAGCAGCCCGAAGGGGGCCACCTACGAGCAGTACTTC	CASSPKGATYEQYF
-	TRBV5-1	TRBD1	TRBJ1-3	TGCGCCAGCAGCCCGCGGGACAGGGGAAGGAGTGGAAACACCATATATTTT	CASSPRDRGRSGNTIYF
-	TRBV5-1	TRBD2	TRBJ2-3	TGCGCCAGCAGCCCCGGGACTAGCGGGACTACTAGCACAGATACGCAGTATTTT	CASSPGTSGTTSTDTQYF
-	TRBV19	-	TRBJ1-2	TGTGCCAGTAGTATACCCAGGCCGGATAAGGGCTACACCTTC	CASSIPRPDKGYTF
-	TRBV10-3	-	TRBJ2-7	TGTGCCATCAGTGCCGTTTCCTACGAGCAGTACTTC	CAISAVSYEQYF
-	TRBV5-1	TRBD1	TRBJ2-1	TGCGCCAGCAGCCCCCGAGGACAGGAGAAAACCTCCTACAATGAGCAGTTCTTC	CASSPRGQEKTSYNEQFF
-	TRBV14	-	TRBJ2-2	TGTGCCAGCAGCCCTCGGAGAAACACCGGGGAGCTGTTTTTT	CASSPRRNTGELFF
-	TRBV7-3	TRBD1	TRBJ2-7	TGTGCCAGCAGCCCAAGGGACAGGGGCGAGCAGTACTTC	CASSPRDRGEQYF
-	TRBV6-1	-	TRBJ2-1	TGTGCCACAGGACAACCGGCCTACAATGAGCAGTTCTTC	CATGQPAYNEQFF
-	TRBV7-8	-	TRBJ1-5	TGTGCCAGCAGCCGAACTGGGGGCGGTAGCAATCAGCCCCAGCATTTT	CASSRTGGGSNQPQHF
-	TRBV18	-	TRBJ2-3	TGTGCCAGCTCACCGGTCGGGATCACAGATACGCAGTATTTT	CASSPVGITDTQYF
-	TRBV11-2	TRBD1	TRBJ2-1	TGTGCCAGCAGGCGAACAGGGGGATCCTACAATGAGCAGTTCTTC	CASRRTGGSYNEQFF
-	TRBV7-2	-	TRBJ2-5	TGTGCCAGCACCCCAATGGGGCGGGGAACCCAGTACTTC	CASTPMGRGTQYF
-	TRBV19	TRBD2	TRBJ2-1	TGTGCCACTAGGCTTATGGCGGGAGGGCCTTTCAATGAGCAGTTCTTC	CATRLMAGGPFNEQFF
once	TRBV7-3	-	TRBJ2-7	TGTGCCAGCAGCTTAGGGGGGATTGGCTACGAGCAGTACTTC	CASSLGGIGYEQYF